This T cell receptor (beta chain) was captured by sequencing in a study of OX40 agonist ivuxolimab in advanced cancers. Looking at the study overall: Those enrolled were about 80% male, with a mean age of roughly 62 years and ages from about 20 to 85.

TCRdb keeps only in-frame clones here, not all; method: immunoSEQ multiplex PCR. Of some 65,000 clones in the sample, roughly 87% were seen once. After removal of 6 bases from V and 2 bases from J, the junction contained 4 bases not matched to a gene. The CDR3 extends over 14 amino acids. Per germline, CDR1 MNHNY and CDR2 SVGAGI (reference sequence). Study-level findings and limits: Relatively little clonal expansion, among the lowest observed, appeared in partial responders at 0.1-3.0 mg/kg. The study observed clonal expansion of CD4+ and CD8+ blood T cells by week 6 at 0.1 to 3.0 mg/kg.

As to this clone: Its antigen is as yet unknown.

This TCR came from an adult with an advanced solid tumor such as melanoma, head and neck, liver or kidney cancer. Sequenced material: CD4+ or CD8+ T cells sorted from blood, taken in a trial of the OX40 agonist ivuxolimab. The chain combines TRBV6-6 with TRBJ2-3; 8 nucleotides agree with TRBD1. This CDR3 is CASSRQGFTDTQYF. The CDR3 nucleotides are TGTGCCAGCAGCCGACAGGGGTTCACAGATACGCAGTATTTT.